This entry describes one T cell receptor beta chain. Its specificity is unknown. PCR was performed using 60 Vbeta and 13 Jbeta primers. Assay: immunoSEQ multiplex PCR; the TCRdb copy retains only in-frame clones and omits some. This table has roughly 100,000 clones, about four fifths appearing once. This CDR3 is built from 11 residues. V lost 4 bases and J 5 bases, leaving 6 bases between the germline ends. Germline CDR1 reads SNHLY; CDR2 reads FYNNEI. This sample stems from a study of cytomegalovirus exposure and HLA in healthy donors. At the level of the study: The study placed roughly four fifths of its 398 genotyped donors in the Caucasian-associated ancestry cluster.

Study-wide points: Available immune exposure information was restricted to CMV serostatus only.

The sequence was collected from a woman aged 40 to 50 in good health and CMV-seronegative. The sample comprised PBMCs. V is TRBV2 and J is TRBJ2-7; D not certain. The CDR3 sequence is CASSVRNEQYF. CDR3 sequence (DNA): TGTGCCAGCAGTGTGAGAAACGAGCAGTACTTC.